Each of the 18 T cell receptor beta chains below was sequenced from the same sample in a study of beta chain features in type 1 diabetes. The isolated RNA, all of it, was reverse transcribed, so expressed TCRB transcripts were what got sequenced. Some clones are missing from TCRdb's copy, which holds only in-frame ones; the method was immunoSEQ multiplex PCR. The table shows about 180,000 clones, with approximately 13% occurring only once. Sequenced material: central memory CD4+ T cells from blood. These receptors originate from a woman aged 18 to 35 in good health.

The chain links TRBV2 to TRBJ2-2; D gene unclear. The CDR3 extends over 14 amino acids. CDR1 is SNHLY, CDR2 FYNNEI, per germline. Trimming removed 6 bases from V and 8 bases from J, with 16 bases in between. The chain's CDR3 is CASRSSVRLGELFF. The CDR3 nucleotides are TGTGCCAGCAGGTCTTCAGTGCGACTGGGGGAGCTGTTTTTT.

As DNA, the CDR3 is TGCAGCGTTTCCCCGGGACAGGCTTACAATGAGCAGTTCTTC. This encodes CSVSPGQAYNEQFF. The chain joins TRBV29-1 to TRBJ2-1; 8 nucleotides match TRBD1. V dropped 5 bases and J dropped 4; count of bases not matched to a gene: 7. Germline CDR1 SQVTM, CDR2 ANQGSEA. This CDR3 region has 14 residues.

The chain links TRBV4-1 to TRBJ2-1, with D unresolved. The V end lost 2 bases, the J end lost 8 bases, and 7 bases lay between the germline ends. From germline, CDR1 is MGHRA and CDR2 YSYEKL. This CDR3 is built from 12 residues. The CDR3 spells CASSQHIHEQFF. As DNA, the CDR3 is TGCGCCAGCAGCCAACACATACATGAGCAGTTCTTC.

The chain couples TRBV19 to TRBJ2-3; 7 bases map to TRBD2. The V gene's germline CDR1 is LNHDA and CDR2 SQIVND (reference sequence). V shed 7 bases, J shed 5 bases, and the junction held 9 bases outside the gene matches. This CDR3 region has 14 residues. CDR3 sequence: CASKLAGSKDTQYF. The CDR3 nucleotides read TGTGCCAGTAAGTTAGCGGGTTCCAAAGATACGCAGTATTTT.

This clone has just a few counts. This chain joins TRBV15 and TRBJ2-1; TRBD2 might be the D (6 bases). CDR3 length: 18 residues. Trimming took off 0 bases at V and 9 bases at J, with 24 bases between the two ends. The germline V gene encodes CDR1 LNHNV and CDR2 YYDKDF (reference sequence). CDR3 residues: CATSRDHSGTPAGGEQFF. The CDR3 DNA follows: TGTGCCACCAGCAGAGATCACTCCGGGACTCCTGCTGGGGGTGAGCAGTTCTTC. Together with reference TRBV15 and TRBJ2-1, the CDR3 gives the full variable domain: DAMVIQNPRYQVTQFGKPVTLSCSQTLNHNVMYWYQQKSSQAPKLLFHYYDKDFNNEADTPDNFQSRRPNTSFCFLDIRSPGLGDTAMYLCATSRDHSGTPAGGEQFFGPGTRLTVL.

The chain has TRBV7-3 and TRBJ2-1; 10 positions match TRBD1. Losses at the gene ends were 8 bases for V and 0 bases for J; bases not matched to a gene: 4. CDR1 SGHTA and CDR2 FQGTGA come from the germline V gene. The CDR3 spans 15 residues. The CDR3, as DNA: TGTGCCAGCGCCTGGACAGGGGGCTCCTACAATGAGCAGTTCTTC. It translates to CASAWTGGSYNEQFF. The whole variable domain, filled in from reference TRBV7-3 and TRBJ2-1, reads GAGVSQTPSNKVTEKGKYVELRCDPISGHTALYWYRQSLGQGPEFLIYFQGTGAADDSGLPNDRFFAVRPEGSVSTLKIQRTERGDSAVYLCASAWTGGSYNEQFFGPGTRLTVL.

The rearrangement uses TRBV28 and TRBJ2-5, with a tentative D call TRBD1 (5 bases). The CDR3 loop spans 14 amino acids. Germline V lookup: CDR1 MDHEN, CDR2 SYDVKM. V shed 6 bases and J shed 2 bases, with 13 bases lying between them. The CDR3 reads CASRTNRIQETQYF. CDR3 coding DNA: TGTGCCAGCAGAACAAACAGGATTCAAGAGACCCAGTACTTC. Looking up the rest from reference TRBV28 and TRBJ2-5 gives the full variable domain: DVKVTQSSRYLVKRTGEKVFLECVQDMDHENMFWYRQDPGLGLRLIYFSYDVKMKEKGDIPEGYSVSREKKERFSLILESASTNQTSMYLCASRTNRIQETQYFGPGTRLLVL.

The chain carries TRBV30 and TRBJ1-5, with D possibly being TRBD1 (5 bases). V dropped 2 bases and J dropped 7 bases, with 18 bases sitting between them. Germline lookup yields CDR1 GTSNPN and CDR2 SVGIG (reference sequence). This CDR3 is built from 15 residues. CDR3 loop: CAWSHSGRAEQPQHF. Here the CDR3 DNA reads TGTGCCTGGAGTCACTCGGGCAGGGCTGAACAGCCCCAGCATTTT.

J is TRBJ2-1 and V is TRBV7-8, with D possibly matching TRBD2 (5 bases). The CDR3 is made up of 17 amino acids. In germline, CDR1 is SGHVS, CDR2 FQNEAQ. The V gene lost 5 bases and the J gene lost 8 bases, with 25 bases spanning the gap. In DNA form, the CDR3 reads TGTGCCAGCAGCCCGGACTCGGGCGCGGCTGGGTCGGATGAGCAGTTCTTC. It yields the protein CASSPDSGAAGSDEQFF.

The chain recombines TRBV5-6 with TRBJ1-5; perhaps TRBD1 as D (5 bases). Germline V lookup: CDR1 SGHDT, CDR2 YYEEEE. The CDR3 sequence is 17 residues long. The V gene lost 1 base and the J gene lost 7 bases, with 21 bases spanning the gap. CDR3 nucleotides: TGTGCCAGCAGCTTGTATTCGGCCGGCAGGGCGAGGCAGCCCCAGCATTTT. Amino acids: CASSLYSAGRARQPQHF.

This clone was picked up many times. The V call is TRBV30, the J call TRBJ2-1; TRBD2 matches at 10 bases. Germline assignment: CDR1 GTSNPN and CDR2 SVGIG (reference sequence). The CDR3 length is 16 residues. V lost 0 bases to trimming and J lost 2 bases; unmatched junction nucleotides: 4. The DNA for the CDR3 is TGTGCCTGGAGTGTCCTAGCGGGGGCACCCTACAATGAGCAGTTCTTC. Its protein is CAWSVLAGAPYNEQFF.

This clone was seen more than once but under ten times. The V call is TRBV28, the J call TRBJ2-7; D remains ambiguous. With 8 bases removed from V and 2 bases from J, the gap between germline ends came to 13 bases. This CDR3 spans 13 amino acids. Per the germline V gene, CDR1 is MDHEN and CDR2 is SYDVKM. CDR3 DNA sequence: TGTGCCAGCCAACGTGGCGGCACCTACGAGCAGTACTTC. Translated, it gives CASQRGGTYEQYF.

This clone was seen only a few times. V gene TRBV29-1 combines with J gene TRBJ2-5, with 7 bases matching TRBD1. The germline gives CDR1 SQVTM, CDR2 ANQGSEA. The trim removed 7 bases at V and 4 bases at J, leaving 6 bases unmatched. This CDR3 comprises 12 residues. DNA for the CDR3: TGCAGCGCCGGACAGGTTAGAGAGACCCAGTACTTC. Amino acid sequence: CSAGQVRETQYF.

The chain employs TRBV13 and TRBJ2-1, with D possibly matching TRBD1 (5 bases). Germline assignment: CDR1 PRHDT and CDR2 FYEKMQ (reference sequence). V gave up 4 bases and J gave up 13 bases, with 17 bases separating them. This CDR3 comprises 13 residues. CDR3 amino acids: CASSSQTVGYQFF. The CDR3 bases are TGTGCCAGCAGCTCCCAGACAGTGGGTTACCAGTTCTTC.

The count of this clone is one. The chain employs TRBV5-1 and TRBJ2-1; 7 nucleotides agree with TRBD2. Germline V gene sequence: CDR1 SGHRS, CDR2 YFSETQ. Trimming removed 0 bases from V and 4 bases from J; junction bases left unmatched: 4. CDR3 length: 15 amino acids. CDR3 in DNA: TGCGCCAGCAGCTTGGAGAGCGGGATGTACAATGAGCAGTTCTTC. Amino acid sequence: CASSLESGMYNEQFF.

The chain uses TRBV29-1 and TRBJ2-7; weak D call: TRBD1 (6 bases). Trimming pared 5 bases from V and 0 bases from J, leaving 20 bases between. The V gene's germline CDR1 is SQVTM and CDR2 ANQGSEA. There are 16 residues in the CDR3. The CDR3 sequence is CSVTLVSGDHSYEQYF. CDR3 DNA sequence: TGCAGCGTTACCCTAGTATCAGGGGACCACTCCTACGAGCAGTACTTC.

This chain joins TRBV7-2 and TRBJ2-5, with 9 bases fitting TRBD2. Germline values: CDR1 SGHTA, CDR2 FQGNSA. CDR3 length equals 16 residues. The V gene end was trimmed by 2 bases and the J gene end by 4 bases; junction bases not matched to a gene: 8. The CDR3 nucleotides are TGTGCCAGCAGCTTACTTAGCGGGAGCTTCGGAGAGACCCAGTACTTC. Translated, it gives CASSLLSGSFGETQYF. The entire variable domain, with the rest obtained from reference TRBV7-2 and TRBJ2-5, is as follows: GAGVSQSPSNKVTEKGKDVELRCDPISGHTALYWYRQSLGQGLEFLIYFQGNSAPDKSGLPSDRFSAERTGGSVSTLTIQRTQQEDSAVYLCASSLLSGSFGETQYFGPGTRLLVL.

This chain uses TRBV21-1 with TRBJ2-7; the listed D gene, TRBD1, was not tested against the DNA. TRBV21-1 is noted as a pseudogene. This CDR3 has 12 residues. Written as DNA, the CDR3 is TGTCCCCGGTGGAGGGGGCATGAACTCCAAGGCTTC. Protein product: CPRWRGHELQGF.